A selection of T cell receptor beta chains follows, all from one sample in a study of blood T cell repertoires in COVID-19. Repertoires were generated with immunoSEQ multiplex PCR, while TCRdb's copy carries only in-frame clones and drops some. The table lists 90,000 to 110,000 clones, about 75% of them singletons. Sequenced sample: peripheral blood. These receptor sequences come from a woman in her 70s with acute or convalescent COVID-19. The CDR3 runs from the conserved cysteine through the conserved F or W. The D gene is left open where the match is weak. A clone size is listed for some rows: how often the clone was seen (once, few, many), or a class if it is expanded.

j_call v_call clone_size d_call cdr3_nt cdr3_aa
TRBJ2-7 TRBV9 once TRBD1 TGTGCCAGCAGCACCTGGGACAGTTACCACTACGAGCAGTACTTC CASSTWDSYHYEQYF
TRBJ1-2 TRBV6-2/TRBV6-3 - - TGTGCCAGCAGTTACGACCAACGGACAAGCTATGGCTACACCTTC CASSYDQRTSYGYTF
TRBJ1-2 TRBV7-6 - - TGTGCCAGCAGCTTAGCAGGGGAGGGCGATATCTATGGCTACACCTTC CASSLAGEGDIYGYTF
TRBJ1-1 TRBV29-1 - - TGCAGCGCAGGGGTTGGTGAAGCTTTCTTT CSAGVGEAFF
TRBJ1-6 TRBV6-5 - - TGTGCCAGCAGGGCTGAACAGGGCTCAAATTCACCCCTCCACTTT CASRAEQGSNSPLHF
TRBJ1-2 TRBV6-5 - TRBD1 TGTGCCAGCAGTCGACAGGGGGGAGTCTATGGCTACACCTTC CASSRQGGVYGYTF
TRBJ2-2 TRBV5-1 - - TGCGCCAGCAGCTTGACACCGTCAACCGGGGAGCTGTTTTTT CASSLTPSTGELFF
TRBJ1-1 TRBV19 - TRBD1 TGTGCCAGTAGTATAGCCGGGACAGGGGGCACTGAAGCTTTCTTT CASSIAGTGGTEAFF
TRBJ2-3 TRBV12-2 - - TGTGCAAGTCGCTTCCCCTTTCCTAGCGGGGGATTTCGAGATACGCAGTATTTT CASRFPFPSGGFRDTQYF
TRBJ2-2 TRBV15 few TRBD1 TGTGCCACCAGTTTAAACAGGGGGTATGGCGGGGAGCTGTTTTTT CATSLNRGYGGELFF
TRBJ1-2 TRBV18 once - TGTGCCAGCTCAGACGAGGGCCTACTTAACTATGGCTACACCTTC CASSDEGLLNYGYTF
TRBJ2-7 TRBV5-1 few TRBD2 TGCGCCCGTTTGCGCGGTTGGGGGGGCCGGGGGGGGCAGCAGTACTTC CARLRGWGGRGGQQYF
TRBJ2-7 TRBV7-9 once TRBD1 TGTGCCAGCAGCCTGGGACAGGGGAAATACGAGCAGTACTTC CASSLGQGKYEQYF
TRBJ1-5 TRBV18 few TRBD1 TGTGCCAGCTCACCAGACAGGGGTGGCAATCAGCCCCAGCATTTT CASSPDRGGNQPQHF
TRBJ2-5 TRBV7-2 - - TGTGCCAGCAGCCCCCGACTACAAGAGACCCAGTACTTC CASSPRLQETQYF
TRBJ1-2 TRBV5-4 - TRBD1 TGTGCCAGCAGCTTTCAGGGGGCGGGTGGCTACACCTTC CASSFQGAGGYTF
TRBJ2-5 TRBV5-1 - - TGCGCCAGCAGCTTCGGGGGGCCCGGTGAGACCCAGTACTTC CASSFGGPGETQYF
TRBJ1-1 TRBV5-1 few - TGCGCCAGCAGCTCGGGGAGGGGTAAGACGGTAACTGAAGCTTTCTTT CASSSGRGKTVTEAFF
TRBJ2-5 TRBV19 - - TGTGCCAGTAGTAGGGGGGGCAGCCAAGAGACCCAGTACTTC CASSRGGSQETQYF
TRBJ1-1 TRBV19 - TRBD1 TGTGCCAGTAGTACGTCACAGGGGGAAGCTTTCTTT CASSTSQGEAFF
TRBJ2-2 TRBV14 - TRBD1 TGTGCCAGCACCCGGGATGAGCAGGGGGTCGGGGAGCTGTTTTTT CASTRDEQGVGELFF
TRBJ2-1 TRBV9 - TRBD2 TGTGCCAGCAGCGTAGGTCCCGGGGGGAACAATGAGCAGTTCTTC CASSVGPGGNNEQFF
TRBJ1-5 TRBV28 once - TGTGCCAGCAGTTCTTCAGGGTGGCGACAGCCCCAGCATTTT CASSSSGWRQPQHF
TRBJ2-2 TRBV11-2 once TRBD1 TGTGCCAGCACCCCAACAGGGGGCGCGGCCGGGGAGCTGTTTTTT CASTPTGGAAGELFF
TRBJ2-2 TRBV5-1 - - TGCGCCAGCAGCCCGACAGGAAAAGGGAACACCGGGGAGCTGTTTTTT CASSPTGKGNTGELFF
TRBJ2-7 TRBV14 once TRBD1 TGTGCCAGCAGCCAAGTACAGGGGGCGCCGGCGTTAACCGAGCAGTACTTC CASSQVQGAPALTEQYF
TRBJ2-3 TRBV2 - - TGTGCCAGCGGGACACCCACAGATACGCAGTATTTT CASGTPTDTQYF
TRBJ1-2 TRBV28 - - TGTGCCAGCAGTGTGGACCTTCAGGGGAACTATGGCTACACCTTC CASSVDLQGNYGYTF
TRBJ1-2 TRBV12-3/TRBV12-4 - - TGTGCCAGCAGTCCTTACAGGGACAACGGCTACACCTTC CASSPYRDNGYTF
TRBJ1-4 TRBV30 - TRBD1 TGTGCCTGGAGGTGGGACAGCCATAATGAAAAACTGTTTTTT CAWRWDSHNEKLFF
TRBJ2-5 TRBV30 - TRBD2 TGTGCCTGGCAAATAACGGGGGGGCTCCAGGAGACCCAGTACTTC CAWQITGGLQETQYF
TRBJ2-2 TRBV7-2 - - TGTGCCAGCAGCCCCGGACAGACGAACACCGGGGAGCTGTTTTTT CASSPGQTNTGELFF
TRBJ2-3 TRBV13 - - TGTGCCAGCAGCTTAGGAAGGGGCGCCACAGATACGCAGTATTTT CASSLGRGATDTQYF
TRBJ2-7 TRBV7-8 - TRBD1 TGTGCCAGCAGCTTAGCGTTTGACAGGGTACCCGAGCAGTACTTC CASSLAFDRVPEQYF
TRBJ2-2 TRBV27 - TRBD2 TGTGCCAGCAGTCGATCTAGCGGGGGCTGGACCGGGGAGCTGTTTTTT CASSRSSGGWTGELFF
TRBJ2-2 TRBV19 once - TGTGCCAGTTCGGAAGGGGCTTACACCGGGGAGCTGTTTTTT CASSEGAYTGELFF
TRBJ1-1 TRBV4-3 many - TGCGCCAGCAGCCAAGATTCTGGCGGGAACACTGAAGCTTTCTTT CASSQDSGGNTEAFF
TRBJ2-5 TRBV6-5 - - TGTGCCAGCAGCCAGGGCTCCCTAAACACGGAGACCCAGTACTTC CASSQGSLNTETQYF
TRBJ1-5 TRBV30 once TRBD1 TGTGCCTGGAGGTCACAGGGGAGCAATCAGCCCCAGCATTTT CAWRSQGSNQPQHF
TRBJ2-3 TRBV27 - - TGTGCCAGCCGCACTAGACGGGGCACAGATACGCAGTATTTT CASRTRRGTDTQYF
TRBJ1-5 TRBV6-6 - TRBD1 TGTGCCAGCAGGTACAGGGGAGGGAGTCAGCCCCAGCATTTT CASRYRGGSQPQHF
TRBJ1-6 TRBV3-1/TRBV3-2 few TRBD1 TGTGCCAGCAGCCAAGACAGGACAGGGTTCGCACCCCTCCACTTT CASSQDRTGFAPLHF
TRBJ2-2 TRBV28 - TRBD2 TGTGCCAGCAGTCACCGTTACTCTAGCCGGGGGGGTGTCACCGGGGAGCTGTTTTTT CASSHRYSSRGGVTGELFF
TRBJ1-6 TRBV10-3 - - TGTGCCACGACGACAAGGCGGGAAGATTCACCCCTCCACTTT CATTTRREDSPLHF
TRBJ1-4 TRBV14 few - TGTGCCAGCAGCCGAAGGGGAGGGAGTGGTGAAAAACTGTTTTTT CASSRRGGSGEKLFF
TRBJ2-7 TRBV24-1 - - TGTGCCACCAGTGACCAAATAGGGGACAATAACTACGAGCAGTACTTC CATSDQIGDNNYEQYF
TRBJ2-2 TRBV28 - - TGTGCCAGCACCAAGGCGACACAGGGTCCCGGGGAGCTGTTTTTT CASTKATQGPGELFF
TRBJ1-5 TRBV5-8 - - TGTGCCAGCAGCGGGGGGGGGACCCAGCCCCAGCATTTT CASSGGGTQPQHF
TRBJ2-3 TRBV28 - - TGTGCCAGCAGTGGGCAGTTTAGTACGCAGTATTTT CASSGQFSTQYF
TRBJ1-2 TRBV19 - TRBD1 TGTGCCAGTCGGTCAGGGGGCGTGGGTGGCTACACCTTC CASRSGGVGGYTF
TRBJ2-3 TRBV19 - TRBD2 TGTGCCAGTAGTCTACGGACTAGCCCGGCAGATACGCAGTATTTT CASSLRTSPADTQYF
TRBJ1-2 TRBV30 - - TGTGCCTGGAGTGTACTAAAGGGGGGCTACACCTTC CAWSVLKGGYTF
TRBJ1-3 TRBV6-5 - TRBD1 TGTGCCAGCAGTTCCGCTAGACAGGGTGGAAACACCATATATTTT CASSSARQGGNTIYF